The rows below give T cell receptor beta chains drawn from one sample of a study of PD-L1 blockade in urothelial cancer. Data came from immunoSEQ multiplex PCR; TCRdb stores just in-frame clones and leaves some out. The sample yields about 45,000 clones, about four fifths seen once. The source material was PBMCs, sampled around atezolizumab (anti-PD-L1) treatment. Receptors were obtained from a man in his sixties with urothelial cancer. Each CDR3 is given with its conserved first and last residue. Each record gives: V gene, clone size, D gene, J gene, CDR3 protein, CDR3 DNA. A D gene is named only where the DNA matches it firmly. Part of the rows lack a size; the others show once, few, many or a class for expanded clones.

v_gene: TRBV11-2
abundance: NA
d_gene: NA
j_gene: TRBJ1-1
CDR3aa: CASSFPPRNTEAFF
CDR3nt: TGTGCCAGCAGCTTCCCGCCTAGGAACACTGAAGCTTTCTTT

v_gene: TRBV7-2
abundance: NA
d_gene: TRBD1
j_gene: TRBJ1-2
CDR3aa: CASTRPGTGSFNGYTF
CDR3nt: TGTGCCAGCACTCGACCCGGGACAGGGAGTTTCAATGGCTACACCTTC

v_gene: TRBV10-3
abundance: NA
d_gene: TRBD1
j_gene: TRBJ1-6
CDR3aa: CAIREQGSYSPLHF
CDR3nt: TGTGCCATCAGGGAACAGGGGTCGTATTCACCCCTCCACTTT

v_gene: TRBV7-6
abundance: NA
d_gene: NA
j_gene: TRBJ2-6
CDR3aa: CASSSRVSLTGTGANVLTF
CDR3nt: TGTGCCAGCAGCTCAAGAGTCTCTCTAACAGGGACTGGGGCCAACGTCCTGACTTTC

v_gene: TRBV5-1
abundance: NA
d_gene: NA
j_gene: TRBJ1-1
CDR3aa: CASSLVGEGEAFF
CDR3nt: TGCGCCAGCAGCTTGGTTGGAGAGGGAGAAGCTTTCTTT

v_gene: TRBV5-1
abundance: NA
d_gene: NA
j_gene: TRBJ2-4
CDR3aa: CASSLDNRGAKNIQYF
CDR3nt: TGCGCCAGCAGCCTAGACAACCGGGGGGCCAAAAACATTCAGTACTTC

v_gene: TRBV6-5
abundance: few
d_gene: TRBD1
j_gene: TRBJ2-7
CDR3aa: CASSYGRGHYEQYF
CDR3nt: TGTGCCAGCAGTTACGGCAGGGGGCACTACGAGCAGTACTTC

v_gene: TRBV5-1
abundance: once
d_gene: TRBD1
j_gene: TRBJ2-7
CDR3aa: CASSMDRVGNEQYF
CDR3nt: TGCGCCAGCAGCATGGACAGGGTCGGTAACGAGCAGTACTTC

v_gene: TRBV7-2
abundance: NA
d_gene: NA
j_gene: TRBJ2-3
CDR3aa: CASSRQATDTQYF
CDR3nt: TGTGCCAGCAGTCGTCAAGCCACAGATACGCAGTATTTT

v_gene: TRBV7-3
abundance: NA
d_gene: TRBD1
j_gene: TRBJ2-7
CDR3aa: CASSPDRGPYEQYF
CDR3nt: TGTGCCAGCAGCCCTGACAGGGGGCCCTACGAGCAGTACTTC

v_gene: TRBV18
abundance: NA
d_gene: TRBD1
j_gene: TRBJ2-1
CDR3aa: CASSPKLEGRQGVFDEQFF
CDR3nt: TGTGCCAGCTCACCAAAACTCGAAGGCCGGCAGGGGGTTTTCGATGAGCAGTTCTTC

v_gene: TRBV7-2
abundance: NA
d_gene: NA
j_gene: TRBJ1-3
CDR3aa: CASSLARVSAGNTIYF
CDR3nt: TGTGCCAGCAGCTTAGCGCGGGTGTCGGCTGGAAACACCATATATTTT

v_gene: TRBV28
abundance: NA
d_gene: TRBD1
j_gene: TRBJ2-5
CDR3aa: CASSFGLGQADQKETQYF
CDR3nt: TGTGCCAGCAGTTTCGGATTGGGACAGGCGGACCAGAAAGAGACCCAGTACTTC

v_gene: TRBV5-4
abundance: once
d_gene: NA
j_gene: TRBJ2-2
CDR3aa: CASSLGARGTGELFF
CDR3nt: TGTGCCAGCAGCTTGGGCGCAAGGGGTACCGGGGAGCTGTTTTTT

v_gene: TRBV7-6
abundance: NA
d_gene: NA
j_gene: TRBJ2-3
CDR3aa: CASSLASTYSTDTQYF
CDR3nt: TGTGCCAGCAGCCTTGCTTCAACCTATAGCACAGATACGCAGTATTTT

v_gene: TRBV6-1
abundance: NA
d_gene: NA
j_gene: TRBJ1-2
CDR3aa: CASSEASQGSYGYTF
CDR3nt: TGTGCCAGCAGTGAAGCAAGCCAGGGGTCCTATGGCTACACCTTC

v_gene: TRBV10-3
abundance: NA
d_gene: TRBD1
j_gene: TRBJ1-2
CDR3aa: CAISELGQAHYGYTF
CDR3nt: TGTGCCATCAGTGAGTTAGGACAGGCTCACTATGGCTACACCTTC

v_gene: TRBV7-9
abundance: NA
d_gene: TRBD1
j_gene: TRBJ2-4
CDR3aa: CASSWDTGDIQYF
CDR3nt: TGTGCCAGCAGCTGGGATACAGGGGACATTCAGTACTTC

v_gene: TRBV7-8
abundance: NA
d_gene: NA
j_gene: TRBJ2-4
CDR3aa: CASSSGGQKNIQYF
CDR3nt: TGTGCCAGCAGCTCAGGCGGACAAAAAAACATTCAGTACTTC

v_gene: TRBV5-1
abundance: few
d_gene: NA
j_gene: TRBJ1-5
CDR3aa: CASSQQGGNQPQHF
CDR3nt: TGCGCCAGCAGCCAACAGGGAGGCAATCAGCCCCAGCATTTT

v_gene: TRBV18
abundance: NA
d_gene: TRBD2
j_gene: TRBJ2-5
CDR3aa: CASSRRAGGQETQYF
CDR3nt: TGTGCCAGCTCGCGGCGAGCGGGGGGACAAGAGACCCAGTACTTC

v_gene: TRBV30
abundance: few
d_gene: NA
j_gene: TRBJ2-3
CDR3aa: CAWNAGTGTDTQYF
CDR3nt: TGTGCCTGGAACGCGGGTACGGGCACAGATACGCAGTATTTT

v_gene: TRBV4-2
abundance: NA
d_gene: NA
j_gene: TRBJ2-5
CDR3aa: CASSQDFARSVQETQYF
CDR3nt: TGTGCCAGCAGCCAAGATTTCGCGCGATCCGTCCAAGAGACCCAGTACTTC